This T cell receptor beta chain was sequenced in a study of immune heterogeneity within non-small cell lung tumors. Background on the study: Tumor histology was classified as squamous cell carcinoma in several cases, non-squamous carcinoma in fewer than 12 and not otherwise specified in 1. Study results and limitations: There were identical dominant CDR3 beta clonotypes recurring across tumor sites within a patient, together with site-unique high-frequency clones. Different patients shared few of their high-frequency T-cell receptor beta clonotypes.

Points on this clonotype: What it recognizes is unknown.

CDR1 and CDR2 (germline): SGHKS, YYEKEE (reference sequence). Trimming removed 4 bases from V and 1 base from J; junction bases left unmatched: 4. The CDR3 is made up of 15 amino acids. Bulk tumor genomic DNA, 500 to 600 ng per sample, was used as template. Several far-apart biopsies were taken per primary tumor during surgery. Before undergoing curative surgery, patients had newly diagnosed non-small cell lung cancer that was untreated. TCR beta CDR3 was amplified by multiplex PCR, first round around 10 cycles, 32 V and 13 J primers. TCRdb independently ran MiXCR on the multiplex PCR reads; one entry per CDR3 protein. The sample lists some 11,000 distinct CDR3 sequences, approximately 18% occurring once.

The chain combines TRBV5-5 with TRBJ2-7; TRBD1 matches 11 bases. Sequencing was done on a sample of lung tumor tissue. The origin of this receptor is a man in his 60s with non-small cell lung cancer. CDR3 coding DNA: TGTGCCAGCAGCCCGGGACAGGGGGTATCCTACGAGCAGTACTTC. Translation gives CASSPGQGVSYEQYF.